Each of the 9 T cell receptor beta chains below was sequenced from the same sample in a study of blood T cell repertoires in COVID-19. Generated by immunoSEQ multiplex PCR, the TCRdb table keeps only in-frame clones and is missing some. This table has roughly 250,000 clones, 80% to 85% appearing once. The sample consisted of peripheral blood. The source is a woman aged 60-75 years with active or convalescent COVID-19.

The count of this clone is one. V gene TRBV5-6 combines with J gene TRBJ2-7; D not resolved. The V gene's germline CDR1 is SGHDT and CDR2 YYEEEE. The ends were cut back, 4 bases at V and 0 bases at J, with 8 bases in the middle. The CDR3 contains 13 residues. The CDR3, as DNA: TGTGCCAGCAGCCCGAGGAGCTCCTACGAGCAGTACTTC. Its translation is CASSPRSSYEQYF. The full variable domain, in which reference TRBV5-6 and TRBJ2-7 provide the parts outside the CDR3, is DAGVTQSPTHLIKTRGQQVTLRCSPKSGHDTVSWYQQALGQGPQFIFQYYEEEERQRGNFPDRFSGHQFPNYSSELNVNALLLGDSALYLCASSPRSSYEQYFGPGTRLTVT.

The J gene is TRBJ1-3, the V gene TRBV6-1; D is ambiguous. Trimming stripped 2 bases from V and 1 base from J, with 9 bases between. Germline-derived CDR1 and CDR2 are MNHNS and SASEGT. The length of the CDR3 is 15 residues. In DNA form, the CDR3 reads TGTGCCAGCAGTGAATTACAACAATCTGGAAACACCATATATTTT. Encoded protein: CASSELQQSGNTIYF.

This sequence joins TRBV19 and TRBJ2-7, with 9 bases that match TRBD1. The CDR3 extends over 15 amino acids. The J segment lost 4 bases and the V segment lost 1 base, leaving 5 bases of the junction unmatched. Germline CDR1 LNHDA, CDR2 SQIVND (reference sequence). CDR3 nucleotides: TGTGCCAGTAGTATAGCCCGGGGACAGGGTTACGAGCAGTACTTC. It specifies CASSIARGQGYEQYF.

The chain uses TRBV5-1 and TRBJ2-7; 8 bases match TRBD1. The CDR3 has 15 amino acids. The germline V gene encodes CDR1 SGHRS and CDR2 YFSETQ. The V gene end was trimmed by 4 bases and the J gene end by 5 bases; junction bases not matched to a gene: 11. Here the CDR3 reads CASSVVKTGDHEQYF. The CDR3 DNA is TGCGCCAGCAGCGTGGTTAAGACAGGGGATCACGAGCAGTACTTC.

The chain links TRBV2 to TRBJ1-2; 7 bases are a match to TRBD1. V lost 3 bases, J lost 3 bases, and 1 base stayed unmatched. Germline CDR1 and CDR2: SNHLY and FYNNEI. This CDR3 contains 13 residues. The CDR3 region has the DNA TGTGCCAGCAGTGACAGGGGGGACTATGGCTACACCTTC. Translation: CASSDRGDYGYTF. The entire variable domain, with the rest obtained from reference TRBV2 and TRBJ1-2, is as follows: EPEVTQTPSHQVTQMGQEVILRCVPISNHLYFYWYRQILGQKVEFLVSFYNNEISEKSEIFDDQFSVERPDGSNFTLKIRSTKLEDSAMYFCASSDRGDYGYTFGSGTRLTVV.

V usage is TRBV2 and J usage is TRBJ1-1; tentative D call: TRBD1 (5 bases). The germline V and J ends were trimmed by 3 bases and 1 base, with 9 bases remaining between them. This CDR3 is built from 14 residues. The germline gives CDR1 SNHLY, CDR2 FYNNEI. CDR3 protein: CASSEGRQNTEAFF. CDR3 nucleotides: TGTGCCAGCAGTGAGGGGCGGCAGAACACTGAAGCTTTCTTT.

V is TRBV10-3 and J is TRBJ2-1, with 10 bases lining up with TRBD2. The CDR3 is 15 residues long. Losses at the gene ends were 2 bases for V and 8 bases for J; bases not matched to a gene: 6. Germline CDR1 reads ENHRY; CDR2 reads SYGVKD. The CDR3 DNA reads TGTGCCATCAGTGAGAGAGCGGGGGGGCCGCATGAGCAGTTCTTC. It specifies CAISERAGGPHEQFF.

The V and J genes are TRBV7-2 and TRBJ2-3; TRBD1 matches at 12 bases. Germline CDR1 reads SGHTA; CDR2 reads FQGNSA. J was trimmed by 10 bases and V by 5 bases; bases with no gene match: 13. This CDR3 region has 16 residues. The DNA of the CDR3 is TGTGCCAGCAGCCCGGCGCCCGGGACAGGGGGCGATCCGCAGTATTTT. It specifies CASSPAPGTGGDPQYF.

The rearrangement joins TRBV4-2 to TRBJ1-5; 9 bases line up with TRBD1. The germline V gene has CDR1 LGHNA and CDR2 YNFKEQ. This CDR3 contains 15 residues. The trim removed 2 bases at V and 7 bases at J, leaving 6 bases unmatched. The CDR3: CASSQRTGVAQPQHF. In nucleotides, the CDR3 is TGTGCCAGCAGCCAACGGACAGGGGTAGCACAGCCCCAGCATTTT.